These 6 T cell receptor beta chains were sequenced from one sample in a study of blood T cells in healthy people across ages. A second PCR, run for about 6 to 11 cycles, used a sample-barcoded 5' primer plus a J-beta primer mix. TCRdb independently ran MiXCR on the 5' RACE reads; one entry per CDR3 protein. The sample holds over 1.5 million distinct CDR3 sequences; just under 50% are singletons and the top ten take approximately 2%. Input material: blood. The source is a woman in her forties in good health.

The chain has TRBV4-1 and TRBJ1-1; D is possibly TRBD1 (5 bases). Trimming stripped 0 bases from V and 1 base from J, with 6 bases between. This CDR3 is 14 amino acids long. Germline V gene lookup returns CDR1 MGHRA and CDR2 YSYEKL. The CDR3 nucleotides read TGCGCCAGCAGCCAAGAGGACACGAACACTGAAGCTTTCTTT. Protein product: CASSQEDTNTEAFF.

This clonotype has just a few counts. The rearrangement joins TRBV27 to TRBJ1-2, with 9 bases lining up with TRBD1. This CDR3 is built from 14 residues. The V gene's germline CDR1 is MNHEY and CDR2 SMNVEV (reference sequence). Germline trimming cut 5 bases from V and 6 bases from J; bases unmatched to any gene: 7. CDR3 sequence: CASSPLQGANGYTF. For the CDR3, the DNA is TGTGCCAGCAGTCCCTTACAGGGGGCTAATGGCTACACCTTC.

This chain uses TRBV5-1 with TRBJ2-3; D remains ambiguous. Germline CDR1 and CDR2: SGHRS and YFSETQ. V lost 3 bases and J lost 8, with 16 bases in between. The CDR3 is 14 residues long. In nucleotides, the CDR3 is TGCGCCAGCAGCTCGAGGTGGCACCGGTTTACGCAGTATTTT. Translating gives CASSSRWHRFTQYF. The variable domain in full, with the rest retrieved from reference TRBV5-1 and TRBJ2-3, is KAGVTQTPRYLIKTRGQQVTLSCSPISGHRSVSWYQQTPGQGLQFLFEYFSETQRNKGNFPGRFSGRQFSNSRSEMNVSTLELGDSALYLCASSSRWHRFTQYFGPGTRLTVL.

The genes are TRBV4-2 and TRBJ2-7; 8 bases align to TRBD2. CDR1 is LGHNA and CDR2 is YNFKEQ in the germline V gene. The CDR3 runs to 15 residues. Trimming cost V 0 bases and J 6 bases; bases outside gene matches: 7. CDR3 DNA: TGTGCCAGCAGCCAAGATCACGGGGGGGCCGTCGAGCAGTACTTC. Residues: CASSQDHGGAVEQYF.

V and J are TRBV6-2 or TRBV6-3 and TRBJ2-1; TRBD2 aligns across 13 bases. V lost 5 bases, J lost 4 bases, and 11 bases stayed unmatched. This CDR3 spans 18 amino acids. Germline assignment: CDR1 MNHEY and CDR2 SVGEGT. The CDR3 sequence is CASSLPEGLAGLYNEQFF. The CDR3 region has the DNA TGTGCCAGCAGTCTTCCCGAGGGACTAGCGGGGCTATACAATGAGCAGTTCTTC.

The CDR3: CSAGTSGTQYF. CDR3 nucleotides: TGCAGTGCTGGGACTAGCGGTACGCAGTATTTT. V usage is TRBV20-1 and J usage is TRBJ2-3; 11 positions agree with TRBD2. CDR1 and CDR2 from the germline V gene are DFQATT and SNEGSKA (reference sequence). The length of the CDR3 is 11 residues. V was clipped by 5 bases and J by 8 bases; unmatched bases: 0.